The present T cell receptor beta chain was sequenced within a study of molecular identifiers for immune sequencing clone quantification. The CDR3 sequence is 12 residues long. Trimming pared 5 bases from V and 6 bases from J, leaving 10 bases between. CDR1 SEHNR and CDR2 FQNEAQ come from the germline V gene (reference sequence). Notes on the study in general: In CMV-specific effectors, clones above 20 copies held over 99% of molecules; naive, under 1%.

TCRdb independently ran MiXCR on the PCR reads; one entry per CDR3 protein. Of 90,000 or so distinct CDR3 sequences in the sample, roughly 23% were seen once. In its sample, this clonotype was seen many times. The antigen is undetermined. This clonotype originated in a human donor in good health. Some libraries in this study had Jurkat cell RNA spiked in. The chain couples TRBV7-9 to TRBJ1-1; tentative D call: TRBD1 (6 bases). The material sequenced was naive CD8+ T cells from blood, with Jurkat cell RNA spiked in. Subset of the sample: FACS-sorted CD8+CD4-CCR7+CD45RA+ naive T cells. The CDR3, as DNA: TGTGCCAGCAGCGCCACAGGGCCTGAAGCTTTCTTT. Its translation is CASSATGPEAFF. Full variable domain (rest looked up from reference TRBV7-9 and TRBJ1-1): DTGVSQNPRHKITKRGQNVTFRCDPISEHNRLYWYRQTLGQGPEFLTYFQNEAQLEKSRLLSDRFSAERPKGSFSTLEIQRTEQGDSAMYLCASSATGPEAFFGQGTRLTVV.